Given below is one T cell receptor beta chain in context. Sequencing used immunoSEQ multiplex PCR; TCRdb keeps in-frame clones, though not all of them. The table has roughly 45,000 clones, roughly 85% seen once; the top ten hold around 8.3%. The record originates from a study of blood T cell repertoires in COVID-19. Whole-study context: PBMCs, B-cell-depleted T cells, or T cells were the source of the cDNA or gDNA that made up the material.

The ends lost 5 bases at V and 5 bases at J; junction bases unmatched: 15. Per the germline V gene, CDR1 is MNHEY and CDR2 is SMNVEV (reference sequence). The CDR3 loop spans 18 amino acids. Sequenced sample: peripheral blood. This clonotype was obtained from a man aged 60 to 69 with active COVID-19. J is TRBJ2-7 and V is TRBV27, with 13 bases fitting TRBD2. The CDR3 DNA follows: TGTGCCAGCAGTGACCCCAGGACTAGCGGGAGAGGTTTGAACGAGCAGTACTTC. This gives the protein CASSDPRTSGRGLNEQYF.